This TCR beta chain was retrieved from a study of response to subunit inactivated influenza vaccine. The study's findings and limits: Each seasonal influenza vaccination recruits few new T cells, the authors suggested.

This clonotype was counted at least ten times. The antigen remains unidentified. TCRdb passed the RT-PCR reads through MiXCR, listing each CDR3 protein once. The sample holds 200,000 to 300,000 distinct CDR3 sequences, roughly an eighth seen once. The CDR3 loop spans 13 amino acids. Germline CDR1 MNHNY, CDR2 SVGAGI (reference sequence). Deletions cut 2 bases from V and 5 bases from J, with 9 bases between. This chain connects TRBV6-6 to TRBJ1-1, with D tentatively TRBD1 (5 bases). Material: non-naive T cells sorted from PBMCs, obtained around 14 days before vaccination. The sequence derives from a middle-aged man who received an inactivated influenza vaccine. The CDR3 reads CASSYGGGTEAFF. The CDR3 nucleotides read TGTGCCAGCAGTTACGGGGGGGGGACTGAAGCTTTCTTT.